This is a list of T cell receptor beta chains from one sample in a study. Each CDR3 protein is one row after TCRdb ran MiXCR on the reads. The sample includes 6,500 to 9,000 distinct CDR3 sequences, 32% of them seen just once. The sample consisted of blood. Receptors originate from a human donor. Each CDR3 is given with its conserved first and last residue. A D gene is named only where the DNA matches it firmly. A clone size is listed for some rows: how often the clone was seen (once, few, many), or a class if it is expanded.

clone_size	v_call	cdr3_length	j_call	d_call	cdr3_nt	cdr3_aa
many	TRBV18	19	TRBJ2-7	TRBD2	TGTGCCAGCTCACCGGTTTTTAGCGGGAGACCCCTGAGCTCCTACGAGCAGTACTTC	CASSPVFSGRPLSSYEQYF
many	TRBV4-2	16	TRBJ2-2	NA	TGTGCCAGCAGCCCGGCTTTAGTCCCGGGCACCGGGGAGCTGTTTTTT	CASSPALVPGTGELFF
many	TRBV12-3/TRBV12-4	13	TRBJ2-7	NA	TGTGCCAGCAGCACTCTGACACCCTACGAGCAGTACTTC	CASSTLTPYEQYF
NA	TRBV29-1	13	TRBJ2-6	TRBD1	TGCAGCGCTGTACGGGACAGGGCGAACACTGAAGCTTTC	CSAVRDRANTEAF
many	TRBV7-3	13	TRBJ1-5	NA	TGTGCCAGCAGCCCGGGCGATTATCAGCCCCAGCATTTT	CASSPGDYQPQHF
many	TRBV20-1	15	TRBJ2-1	TRBD2	TGCAGTGCTGACCAGGGGACTAGCGGGGGCAATGAGCAGTTCTTC	CSADQGTSGGNEQFF
medium-sized	TRBV30	14	TRBJ1-5	NA	TGTGCCTGGAGTGTGGGAGGTGGGAATCAGCCCCAGCATTTT	CAWSVGGGNQPQHF
once	TRBV20-1	12	TRBJ2-3	NA	TGCAGTGCTAGAGAGAACACAGATACGCAGTATTTT	CSARENTDTQYF
NA	TRBV29-1	13	TRBJ2-7	NA	TGCAGCGTTGAAGATGGGGGTGCCTACGAGCAGTACTTC	CSVEDGGAYEQYF
many	TRBV7-3	13	TRBJ2-7	TRBD1	TGTGCCAGCAGCTACGGGACAGCCGACGAGCAGTACTTC	CASSYGTADEQYF
NA	TRBV30	13	TRBJ2-3	NA	TGTGCCATGGAGGGAATCGCCTCAGATACGCAGTATTTT	CAMEGIASDTQYF
once	TRBV6-2/TRBV6-3	11	TRBJ1-5	NA	TGTGCCAGGAGTCTGAATCAGCCCCAGCATTTT	CARSLNQPQHF
medium-sized	TRBV4-2	14	TRBJ1-4	TRBD1	TGTGCCAGCAGCCCCTGGACAGGGGGTGAAAAACTGTTTTTT	CASSPWTGGEKLFF
many	TRBV4-2	15	TRBJ1-1	TRBD1	TGTGCCAGCAGCCAAGATACGGGACAGCCCCGGCGGGCTTTCTTT	CASSQDTGQPRRAFF
once	TRBV29-1	13	TRBJ1-1	NA	TGCAGCGTGGCGCGGGACTGGAACACTGAAGCTTTCTTT	CSVARDWNTEAFF
medium-sized	TRBV15	15	TRBJ2-1	TRBD2	TGTGCCACCAGCAGAGCTAGCGGGAGTCGTGATGAGCAGTTCTTC	CATSRASGSRDEQFF
NA	TRBV6-2/TRBV6-3	17	TRBJ2-1	TRBD2	TGTGCCAGCAGTTACTCGCGGACTAGCGGGGGGTACAATGAGCAGTTCTTC	CASSYSRTSGGYNEQFF
medium-sized	TRBV30	13	TRBJ2-5	NA	TGTGCCCTCGTAGTGGAGTGGGAAGAGACCCAGTACTTC	CALVVEWEETQYF
NA	TRBV29-1	16	TRBJ2-7	TRBD1	TGCAGCGTTGAATCGTTCCGGGACAGGGGGCGCCACGAGCAGTACTTC	CSVESFRDRGRHEQYF
medium-sized	TRBV29-1	14	TRBJ2-2	TRBD1	TGCAGCGTTGGGGGACAGGGGACGACCGGGGAGCTGTTTTTT	CSVGGQGTTGELFF
few	TRBV14	16	TRBJ2-1	NA	TGTGCCAGCAGCCAAGCGGGGACGGTATCCTACAATGAGCAGTTCTTC	CASSQAGTVSYNEQFF
medium-sized	TRBV20-1	16	TRBJ1-1	NA	TGCAGTGCTAGCGCAACCGGGGGGGTCCAAGGCACTGAAGCTTTCTTT	CSASATGGVQGTEAFF